This entry concerns a single T cell receptor (beta chain). This sample stems from a study of blood T cells in healthy people across ages. Primers used in a second PCR of roughly 6 to 12 cycles were a sample-barcoded 5' primer and a J-beta primer mix. The template-switch adaptor was a 5' adaptor with 12 random nucleotides. It tagged each cDNA molecule. Via MiXCR, TCRdb re-called the 5' RACE reads, giving one row per CDR3 protein. Of roughly 1.7 million distinct CDR3 sequences in the sample, 34% were seen once. The trim removed 3 bases at V and 4 bases at J, leaving 8 bases unmatched. The CDR3 is made up of 15 amino acids. Germline assignment: CDR1 LGHDT and CDR2 YNNKEL (reference sequence).

The receptor's source is a woman aged 25 to 39 in good health. Sequenced input: blood. The chain carries TRBV3-1 and TRBJ1-2; TRBD1 aligns across 7 bases. The CDR3 DNA sequence: TGTGCCAGCAGCCAGAAACAGGGGCCCCTCTATGGCTACACCTTC. Translated, it gives CASSQKQGPLYGYTF.